These 18 T cell receptor beta chains share one sample of origin, sequenced in a study of cytomegalovirus exposure and HLA in healthy donors. This PCR relied on a set of 60 Vbeta primers and 13 Jbeta primers. Method: immunoSEQ multiplex PCR; TCRdb's copy keeps in-frame clones and lacks some. In the table there are 150,000 or so clones, over 60% of which are singletons. Sequenced: PBMCs. The receptors originated from a middle-aged woman in good health and CMV-seronegative.

Note on this clone: This sample also contains other DNA sequences that code for the same CDR3. The J gene is TRBJ2-5, the V gene TRBV5-1, with 9 bases lining up with TRBD2. V was pared by 2 bases and J by 5 bases, with 4 bases of the junction left unmatched. This CDR3 contains 14 residues. The germline V gene encodes CDR1 SGHRS and CDR2 YFSETQ. Here the CDR3 reads CASSLSGGQETQYF. The CDR3 coding sequence is TGCGCCAGCAGCTTAAGCGGGGGGCAGGAGACCCAGTACTTC.

The chain recombines TRBV6-1 with TRBJ1-6, with D possibly being TRBD1 (5 bases). This CDR3 is 14 amino acids long. V was shortened by 6 bases and J by 8 bases, with 14 bases between the two germline ends. Germline CDR1 reads MNHNS; CDR2 reads SASEGT. The CDR3 DNA is TGTGCCAGCAGCCCCTCCGGGGGGGATTCACCCCTCCACTTT. Translated: CASSPSGGDSPLHF.

This rearrangement joins TRBV7-2 to TRBJ2-1; D gene unclear. Germline CDR1 reads SGHTA; CDR2 reads FQGNSA. This CDR3 spans 14 amino acids. With 5 bases removed from V and 7 bases from J, the gap between germline ends came to 15 bases. The CDR3 loop is CASSAQVPVNEQFF. CDR3 nucleotides: TGTGCCAGCAGCGCGCAGGTGCCGGTTAATGAGCAGTTCTTC.

This chain uses TRBV2 with TRBJ2-1, with D perhaps TRBD1 (5 bases). Per the germline V gene, CDR1 is SNHLY and CDR2 is FYNNEI. The CDR3 loop spans 14 amino acids. Deletions cut 2 bases from V and 4 bases from J, with 9 bases between. For the CDR3, the DNA is TGTGCCAGCAGTGAATCTGACAGTTACAATGAGCAGTTCTTC. Protein: CASSESDSYNEQFF.

CDR3 region: CASQLDRPYGYTF. CDR3 coding DNA: TGTGCAAGTCAACTGGACAGACCCTATGGCTACACCTTC. J is TRBJ1-2 and V is TRBV12-2; TRBD1 is the table's D call, not checked against the DNA. TRBV12-2 is a known pseudogene. The CDR3 is 13 amino acids.

The sample holds a few counts of this clone. The V and J genes are TRBV6-1 and TRBJ2-7; D gene unclear. The germline V gene encodes CDR1 MNHNS and CDR2 SASEGT. V was pared by 4 bases and J by 0 bases, with 13 bases between. The CDR3 is made up of 15 amino acids. The CDR3 sequence is CASSVLPDFSYEQYF. CDR3 nucleotide sequence: TGTGCCAGCAGTGTTCTTCCTGACTTCTCCTACGAGCAGTACTTC.

This sequence joins TRBV6-5 and TRBJ1-2, with a possible D match to TRBD1 (6 bases). CDR3 length: 16 amino acids. The ends were cut back, 2 bases at V and 8 bases at J, with 21 bases in the middle. Germline CDR1 reads MNHEY; CDR2 reads SVGAGI. The CDR3: CASSYSPQGAPVGYTF. CDR3 bases: TGTGCCAGCAGTTACAGTCCACAGGGTGCCCCCGTGGGCTACACCTTC.

The chain combines TRBV29-1 with TRBJ1-5; TRBD1 aligns across 7 bases. Germline assignment: CDR1 SQVTM and CDR2 ANQGSEA. CDR3 length: 13 residues. Trimming took 6 bases from V and 6 from J; bases not matched to a gene: 8. The CDR3 protein is CSVGQAPGQPQHF. CDR3 DNA sequence: TGCAGCGTCGGACAGGCCCCGGGTCAGCCCCAGCATTTT.

The sample holds one count of this clone. This chain links TRBV10-2 with TRBJ1-3; the D is unclear. The CDR3 has 15 residues. Looked up from germline, CDR1 is WSHSY and CDR2 is SAAADI. V was shortened by 3 bases and J by 0 bases, with 9 bases between the two germline ends. The CDR3 bases are TGCGCCAGCAGTGAATACAGTAACTCTGGAAACACCATATATTTT. Its translation is CASSEYSNSGNTIYF.

The V gene is TRBV19, the J gene TRBJ2-3; weak D call: TRBD2 (5 bases). Germline assignment: CDR1 LNHDA and CDR2 SQIVND (reference sequence). Trimming took 2 bases from V and 6 from J, leaving 6 bases between them. The CDR3 spans 12 residues. The CDR3, as DNA: TGTGCCAGTAGTATACCGGGGGATACGCAGTATTTT. Residues: CASSIPGDTQYF.

The V call is TRBV5-1, the J call TRBJ1-1; D is uncertain. Germline V gives CDR1 SGHRS, CDR2 YFSETQ. CDR3 length: 13 residues. V lost 1 base and J 1 base, leaving 5 bases between the germline ends. DNA for the CDR3: TGCGCCAGCAGCTTGTCCCAGAACACTGAAGCTTTCTTT. Amino acids: CASSLSQNTEAFF.

This chain connects TRBV6-4 to TRBJ2-2; TRBD1 might be the D (5 bases). The CDR3 length is 16 residues. Germline-derived CDR1 and CDR2 are MRHNA and SNTAGT. With 4 bases removed from V and 3 bases from J, the gap between germline ends came to 15 bases. The chain's CDR3 is CASSGRRVYHTGELFF. For the CDR3, the DNA is TGTGCCAGCAGTGGGCGCAGGGTGTATCACACCGGGGAGCTGTTTTTT.

This clone was seen a single time. The genes are TRBV2 and TRBJ2-2, with D perhaps TRBD1 (7 bases). CDR3 size: 12 residues. Looked up from germline, CDR1 is SNHLY and CDR2 is FYNNEI. Trimming removed 10 bases at V and 4 bases at J, with 10 bases between. CDR3 amino acids: CATGGTTGELFF. The DNA for the CDR3 is TGTGCCACAGGGGGGACCACCGGGGAGCTGTTTTTT.

This chain links TRBV7-9 with TRBJ2-3; 8 bases line up with TRBD1. This CDR3 has 15 residues. After removal of 5 bases from V and 5 bases from J, the junction contained 9 bases not matched to a gene. Germline assignment: CDR1 SEHNR and CDR2 FQNEAQ (reference sequence). The CDR3 DNA follows: TGTGCCAGCAGCGACCGGGACAGGCGGGGAGATACGCAGTATTTT. Translation: CASSDRDRRGDTQYF. Using reference TRBV7-9 and TRBJ2-3 for the parts outside the CDR3, the full variable domain is DTGVSQNPRHKITKRGQNVTFRCDPISEHNRLYWYRQTLGQGPEFLTYFQNEAQLEKSRLLSDRFSAERPKGSFSTLEIQRTEQGDSAMYLCASSDRDRRGDTQYFGPGTRLTVL.

The gene calls are TRBV18 and TRBJ1-5; TRBD1 matches 9 bases. This CDR3 comprises 13 residues. V lost 6 bases, J lost 8 bases, and 5 bases stayed unmatched. Germline CDR1 reads KGHSH; CDR2 reads LQKENI. CDR3 DNA: TGTGCCAGCTCCCGGGACAGGGAGGAGCCCCAGCATTTT. Amino acid sequence: CASSRDREEPQHF.

The chain joins TRBV7-8 to TRBJ2-3; 11 bases are shared with TRBD2. Germline V gene sequence: CDR1 SGHVS, CDR2 FQNEAQ. The CDR3 spans 15 residues. V trimming: 8 bases; J trimming: 3 bases; junction bases outside the gene matches: 7. The chain's CDR3 is CASCLSGRGTDTQYF. CDR3 sequence (DNA): TGTGCCAGCTGCCTTAGCGGGAGGGGGACAGATACGCAGTATTTT.

The chain recombines TRBV7-9 with TRBJ1-5, with D tentatively TRBD1 (5 bases). Per the germline V gene, CDR1 is SEHNR and CDR2 is FQNEAQ (reference sequence). Trimming stripped 4 bases from V and 9 bases from J, with 13 bases between. This CDR3 comprises 13 residues. The CDR3 region is CASSSIPQGPQHF. In DNA, the CDR3 is TGTGCCAGCAGCTCTATACCCCAGGGGCCCCAGCATTTT.

CDR3 residues: CASSLDHGQGYEAFF. CDR3 in DNA: TGTGCCAGCAGCTTAGACCATGGACAGGGCTATGAAGCTTTCTTT. The chain couples TRBV11-3 to TRBJ1-1; 8 positions match TRBD1. Trimming removed 0 bases from V and 7 bases from J; junction bases left unmatched: 7. Looked up from germline, CDR1 is SGHNT and CDR2 is YENEEA. This CDR3 comprises 15 residues. The variable domain in full, completed from reference TRBV11-3 and TRBJ1-1, reads EAGVVQSPRYKIIEKKQPVAFWCNPISGHNTLYWYLQNLGQGPELLIRYENEEAVDDSQLPKDRFSAERLKGVDSTLKIQPAELGDSAVYLCASSLDHGQGYEAFFGQGTRLTVV.